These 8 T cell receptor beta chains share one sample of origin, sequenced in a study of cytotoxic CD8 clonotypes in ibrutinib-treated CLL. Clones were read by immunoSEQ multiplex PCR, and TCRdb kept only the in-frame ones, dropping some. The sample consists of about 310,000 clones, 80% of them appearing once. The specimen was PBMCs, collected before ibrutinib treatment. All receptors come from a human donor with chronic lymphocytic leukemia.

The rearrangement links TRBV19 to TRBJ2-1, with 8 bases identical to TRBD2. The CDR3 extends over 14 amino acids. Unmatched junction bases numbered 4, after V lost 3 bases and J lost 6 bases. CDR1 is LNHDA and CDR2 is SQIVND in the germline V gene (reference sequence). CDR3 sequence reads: CASSMGLGFNEQFF. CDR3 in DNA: TGTGCCAGTAGTATGGGACTAGGTTTCAATGAGCAGTTCTTC.

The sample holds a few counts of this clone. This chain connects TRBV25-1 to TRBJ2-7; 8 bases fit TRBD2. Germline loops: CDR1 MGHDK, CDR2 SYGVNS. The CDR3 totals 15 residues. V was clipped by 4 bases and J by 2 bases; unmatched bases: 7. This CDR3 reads CASSASAGVPYEQYF. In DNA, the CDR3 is TGTGCCAGCAGTGCCTCAGCGGGAGTTCCCTACGAGCAGTACTTC.

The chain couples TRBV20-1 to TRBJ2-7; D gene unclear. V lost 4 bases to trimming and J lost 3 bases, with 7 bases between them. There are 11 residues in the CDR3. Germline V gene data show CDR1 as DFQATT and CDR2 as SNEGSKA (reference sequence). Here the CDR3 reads CSAILGYEQYF. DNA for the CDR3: TGCAGTGCTATCCTAGGCTACGAGCAGTACTTC.

CDR3 nucleotides: TGTGCCAGCAGTGACATCAGGCCGGGAACTGAAGCTTTCTTT. Protein: CASSDIRPGTEAFF. This chain joins TRBV25-1 and TRBJ1-1, with D unresolved. The CDR3 has 14 amino acids. The V end was cut by 3 bases, the J end by 5 bases, with 13 bases between. Germline V CDR1 and CDR2: MGHDK, SYGVNS.

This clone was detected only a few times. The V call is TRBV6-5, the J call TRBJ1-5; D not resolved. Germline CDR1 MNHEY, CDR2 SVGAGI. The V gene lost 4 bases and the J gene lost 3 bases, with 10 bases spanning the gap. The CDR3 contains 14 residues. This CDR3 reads CASSLYEDNQPQHF. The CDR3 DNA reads TGTGCCAGCAGTTTATATGAAGACAATCAGCCCCAGCATTTT.

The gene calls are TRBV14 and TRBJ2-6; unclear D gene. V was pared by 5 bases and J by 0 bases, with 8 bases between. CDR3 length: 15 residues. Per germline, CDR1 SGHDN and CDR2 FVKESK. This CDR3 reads CASSNYHSGANVLTF. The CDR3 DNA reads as TGTGCCAGCAGCAACTACCACTCTGGGGCCAACGTCCTGACTTTC.

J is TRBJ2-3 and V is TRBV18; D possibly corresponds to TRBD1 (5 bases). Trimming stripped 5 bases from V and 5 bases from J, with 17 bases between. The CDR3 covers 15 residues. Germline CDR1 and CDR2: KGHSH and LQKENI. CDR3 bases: TGTGCCAGCTCATCCACTACACGGACACTAGATACGCAGTATTTT. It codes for CASSSTTRTLDTQYF. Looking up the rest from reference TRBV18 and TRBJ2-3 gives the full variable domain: NAGVMQNPRHLVRRRGQEARLRCSPMKGHSHVYWYRQLPEEGLKFMVYLQKENIIDESGMPKERFSAEFPKEGPSILRIQQVVRGDSAAYFCASSSTTRTLDTQYFGPGTRLTVL.

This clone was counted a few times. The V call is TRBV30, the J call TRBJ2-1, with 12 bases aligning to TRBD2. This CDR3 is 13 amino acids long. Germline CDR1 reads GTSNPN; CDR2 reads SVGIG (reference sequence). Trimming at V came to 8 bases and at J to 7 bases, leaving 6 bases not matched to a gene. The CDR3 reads CAGGLAGPNEQFF. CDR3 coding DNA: TGTGCCGGGGGACTAGCGGGCCCTAATGAGCAGTTCTTC.